This paragraph reports one T cell receptor beta chain. The entry originates in a study of T cell changes during pregnancy in multiple sclerosis. This CDR3 is built from 14 residues. CDR1 SQVTM and CDR2 ANQGSEA come from the germline V gene. V lost 0 bases and J lost 2, with 10 bases in between. The assay was immunoSEQ multiplex PCR, and TCRdb's table has in-frame clones only and misses some. The table shows over 85,000 clones, with just over 90% occurring only once. The V gene is TRBV29-1, the J gene TRBJ1-1; no clear D. Sample: peripheral blood, taken in the second trimester of pregnancy. This sequence was found in a female donor in good health, enrolled as a control in a pregnancy study. The CDR3 DNA sequence: TGCAGCGTTGAAGAAGGAGGGATAAACACTGAAGCTTTCTTT. It translates to CSVEEGGINTEAFF.